A selection of T cell receptor beta chains follows, all from one sample in a study of blood T cell repertoires in COVID-19. Clones were read by immunoSEQ multiplex PCR, and TCRdb kept only the in-frame ones, dropping some. This sample has tens of thousands of clones, with about three quarters found just once. Sample: peripheral blood. The receptor set was obtained from a man between 65 and 80 years old with active or convalescent COVID-19. The CDR3 runs from the conserved cysteine through the conserved F or W. A D gene is named only where the DNA matches it firmly. Where a row states a size, it is once, few, many or the class of an expanded clone; other rows omit it.

j_gene: TRBJ2-3
d_gene: TRBD1
abundance: .
v_gene: TRBV7-3
CDR3nt: TGTGCCAGCAGTCCTGATCATCTTAAAGACAGGGTTAGCACAGATACGCAGTATTTT
CDR3aa: CASSPDHLKDRVSTDTQYF

j_gene: TRBJ1-5
d_gene: TRBD1
abundance: medium-sized
v_gene: TRBV6-4
CDR3nt: TGTGCCAGCAGTGAACAGGGGGGTCAGCCCCAGCATTTT
CDR3aa: CASSEQGGQPQHF

j_gene: TRBJ2-7
d_gene: TRBD2
abundance: .
v_gene: TRBV5-1
CDR3nt: TGCGCCAGCAGCTTGTTGGTGTCGGGGGGACCGGTCCCCTACGAGCAGTACTTC
CDR3aa: CASSLLVSGGPVPYEQYF

j_gene: TRBJ2-5
d_gene: .
abundance: .
v_gene: TRBV5-1
CDR3nt: TGCGCCAGCAGCTACGTATCAGGGGACGTAGAGACCCAGTACTTC
CDR3aa: CASSYVSGDVETQYF

j_gene: TRBJ2-2
d_gene: TRBD2
abundance: once
v_gene: TRBV15
CDR3nt: TGTGCCACCAGCAGGACGGGACTAGCGGGGGGACCGAACACCGGGGAGCTGTTTTTT
CDR3aa: CATSRTGLAGGPNTGELFF

j_gene: TRBJ2-5
d_gene: .
abundance: .
v_gene: TRBV21-1
CDR3nt: TGTGCCAGCAGCGAGACAGAGAGACAAGAGACCCAGTACTTC
CDR3aa: CASSETERQETQYF

j_gene: TRBJ2-5
d_gene: TRBD2
abundance: .
v_gene: TRBV5-1
CDR3nt: TGCGCCAGCAGCCAGGGACTAGCGGGGCAAGAGACCCAGTACTTC
CDR3aa: CASSQGLAGQETQYF

j_gene: TRBJ2-7
d_gene: TRBD2
abundance: .
v_gene: TRBV9
CDR3nt: TGTGCCAGCAGCGTAGGATTAGCGGGGATCTACGAGCAGTACTTC
CDR3aa: CASSVGLAGIYEQYF

j_gene: TRBJ2-3
d_gene: TRBD2
abundance: .
v_gene: TRBV2
CDR3nt: TGTGCCAGCAAGGGGACTAGAGGGGCAGATACGCAGTATTTT
CDR3aa: CASKGTRGADTQYF

j_gene: TRBJ1-1
d_gene: .
abundance: .
v_gene: TRBV5-1
CDR3nt: TGCGCCAGCAGCTTGATGGGTCGGGGGAACACTGAAGCTTTCTTT
CDR3aa: CASSLMGRGNTEAFF

j_gene: TRBJ1-4
d_gene: .
abundance: once
v_gene: TRBV5-1
CDR3nt: TGCGCCAGCAGCTTGGCCTCTGGGGCTGGGAATGAAAAACTGTTTTTT
CDR3aa: CASSLASGAGNEKLFF

j_gene: TRBJ2-1
d_gene: .
abundance: .
v_gene: TRBV28
CDR3nt: TGTGCCAGCGGCCTCGGGAGCAATGAGCAGTTCTTC
CDR3aa: CASGLGSNEQFF

j_gene: TRBJ2-2
d_gene: .
abundance: .
v_gene: TRBV19
CDR3nt: TGTGCCAGTAGTATCCCCCCCAGGGAGCTGTTTTTT
CDR3aa: CASSIPPRELFF

j_gene: TRBJ2-7
d_gene: .
abundance: .
v_gene: TRBV9
CDR3nt: TGTGCCAGCAGCGTAGGTGGCCACCTCGAATACGAGCAGTACTTC
CDR3aa: CASSVGGHLEYEQYF

j_gene: TRBJ2-1
d_gene: TRBD2
abundance: .
v_gene: TRBV24-1
CDR3nt: TGTGCCACCAGTGAAGCGGGGGATAACTACAATGAGCAGTTCTTC
CDR3aa: CATSEAGDNYNEQFF

j_gene: TRBJ2-2
d_gene: .
abundance: .
v_gene: TRBV9
CDR3nt: TGTGCCAGCAGCGTTTTCGTCACCGGGGAGCTGTTTTTT
CDR3aa: CASSVFVTGELFF

j_gene: TRBJ1-3
d_gene: .
abundance: few
v_gene: TRBV28
CDR3nt: TGTGCCAGCAGTAACGCGGATATGGCTGCAACTGGAAACACCATATATTTT
CDR3aa: CASSNADMAATGNTIYF

j_gene: TRBJ2-5
d_gene: TRBD1
abundance: few
v_gene: TRBV2
CDR3nt: TGTGCCAGCAGGGTCAGACAGGGGGCGAGGGAGACCCAGTACTTC
CDR3aa: CASRVRQGARETQYF

j_gene: TRBJ1-4
d_gene: TRBD1
abundance: .
v_gene: TRBV7-9
CDR3nt: TGTGCCAGCAGCCTAGGCTGGACAGGGCTGGGTGCAACTAATGAAAAACTGTTTTTT
CDR3aa: CASSLGWTGLGATNEKLFF

j_gene: TRBJ1-1
d_gene: TRBD1
abundance: .
v_gene: TRBV28
CDR3nt: TGTGCCAGCAGTTCGCGACAGGGGGCTGCTTTCTTT
CDR3aa: CASSSRQGAAFF

j_gene: TRBJ1-2
d_gene: TRBD1
abundance: .
v_gene: TRBV19
CDR3nt: TGTGCCAGTAGTACCCGGACAGGGGCATATGGCTACACCTTC
CDR3aa: CASSTRTGAYGYTF

j_gene: TRBJ1-2
d_gene: .
abundance: .
v_gene: TRBV5-1
CDR3nt: TGCGCCAGCAGCTTGCGAGGGGAGGGCTATGGCTACACCTTC
CDR3aa: CASSLRGEGYGYTF

j_gene: TRBJ2-7
d_gene: .
abundance: .
v_gene: TRBV2
CDR3nt: TGTGCCAGCAGTGAGTCTACAGGGAAGCGTAACGAGCAGTACTTC
CDR3aa: CASSESTGKRNEQYF

j_gene: TRBJ2-7
d_gene: .
abundance: .
v_gene: TRBV24-1
CDR3nt: TGTGCCACAATTTCAACCGGTCTGCCAAACCTACCCAACGAGCAGTACTTC
CDR3aa: CATISTGLPNLPNEQYF

j_gene: TRBJ1-1
d_gene: .
abundance: .
v_gene: TRBV6-5
CDR3nt: TGTGCCAGCAGAGTGGGACTGATCTCGGCTTTCTTT
CDR3aa: CASRVGLISAFF

j_gene: TRBJ2-1
d_gene: .
abundance: .
v_gene: TRBV5-4
CDR3nt: TGTGCCAGCAGCGCGGAGGGGGGGGTACGAAATGAGCAGTTCTTC
CDR3aa: CASSAEGGVRNEQFF

j_gene: TRBJ2-2
d_gene: TRBD1
abundance: .
v_gene: TRBV11-3
CDR3nt: TGTGCCAGCAGCCTCGGGATGGACAGGGGGAACACCGGGGAGCTGTTTTTT
CDR3aa: CASSLGMDRGNTGELFF

j_gene: TRBJ1-5
d_gene: TRBD1
abundance: .
v_gene: TRBV9
CDR3nt: TGTGCCAGCAGCCTCGAGGGGACAGGGCAGCCCCAGCATTTT
CDR3aa: CASSLEGTGQPQHF